This record concerns one T cell receptor beta chain sequence. Its target is not known. These data are taken from a study of siplizumab effects on memory and regulatory T cells. General observations from the study: There appeared to be greater diversity in naive T cells than in memory cells, and naive T cells seemed major contributors to the alloresponse. Tregs that proliferated in siplizumab cultures did not have their suppressive function confirmed.

Measured with immunoSEQ multiplex PCR; TCRdb has only the in-frame clones, and not every one. The sample includes over 100,000 clones, 93% seen only once; the top ten take approximately 0.17%. The germline gives CDR1 SGHDN, CDR2 FVKESK. The J segment lost 1 base and the V segment lost 4 bases, leaving 10 bases of the junction unmatched. The CDR3 has 17 residues. The receptor was isolated from a human donor in good health. Sequencing was carried out using non-Treg CD4+ T cells sorted from blood. The chain combines TRBV14 with TRBJ1-1, with TRBD1 matching over 9 bases. CDR3 protein: CASSPKGQGGWNTEAFF. CDR3 bases: TGTGCCAGCAGCCCAAAGGGACAGGGAGGGTGGAACACTGAAGCTTTCTTT.